The 14 T cell receptor beta chains reported below all come from one sample, sequenced in a study of T cell repertoires in cytomegalovirus infection. Their recognized antigens are unknown. TCRdb used MiXCR to reprocess the reads, holding one entry per CDR3 protein. There are some 920,000 distinct CDR3 sequences in the sample; around a third occur only once, and over 12% lies in the top ten. The sample consisted of cultured CD8+ T cells from PBMCs, taken from culture after CMV antigen stimulation. The receptors shown here come from a human donor in good health (CMV status not recorded). Some clones in this sample may be carry-over from other donors' samples.

The CDR3 region is CASGQGSYNEQFF. Written as DNA, the CDR3 is TGTGCCAGCGGCCAAGGAAGCTACAATGAGCAGTTCTTC. The chain recombines TRBV6-5 with TRBJ2-1; D not resolved. The length of the CDR3 is 13 residues. The V and J ends lost 8 bases and 3 bases respectively, with 11 bases between them. Germline CDR1 and CDR2: MNHEY and SVGAGI.

This clonotype was counted once. At one boundary the junction diverges from the germline segment, which might be a read error. This CDR3 is CVSSLADGGLRIQYF. CDR3 DNA: TGTGTCAGCAGCTTAGCGGACGGCGGGCTACGCATTCAGTACTTC. The V and J genes are TRBV7-2 and TRBJ2-4; D may be TRBD2 (6 bases). The CDR3 extends over 15 amino acids. Germline lookup yields CDR1 SGHTA and CDR2 FQGNSA.

This clonotype was observed at least ten times. For the CDR3, the DNA is TGTGCCAGCAGCTGGCTGAACACTGAAGCTTTCTTT. Translating gives CASSWLNTEAFF. The chain carries TRBV7-2 and TRBJ1-1; no definite D call. Per germline, CDR1 SGHTA and CDR2 FQGNSA. This CDR3 comprises 12 residues. With 4 bases removed from V and 0 bases from J, the gap between germline ends came to 3 bases.

The sample holds a few counts of this clonotype. V gene TRBV15 combines with J gene TRBJ2-1, with D perhaps TRBD1 (8 bases). The CDR3 has 13 residues. V lost 4 bases, J lost 7 bases, and 11 bases lay in between. CDR1 and CDR2 from the germline V gene are LNHNV and YYDKDF (reference sequence). For the CDR3, the DNA is TGTGCCACCAGCACACAGGGGGGGAATGAGCAGTTCTTC. Amino acid sequence: CATSTQGGNEQFF.

A few counts support this clonotype. The chain combines TRBV14 with TRBJ2-1; D not certain. CDR1 is SGHDN, CDR2 FVKESK, per germline. The germline V and J ends were trimmed by 5 bases and 0 bases, with 14 bases remaining between them. This CDR3 comprises 16 residues. CDR3 sequence reads: CASSSLPGSSYNEQFF. CDR3 DNA sequence: TGTGCCAGCAGCTCCCTCCCAGGAAGCTCCTACAATGAGCAGTTCTTC.

This sequence joins TRBV4-2 and TRBJ2-6; D gene uncertain. The ends were cut back, 0 bases at V and 2 bases at J, with 14 bases in the middle. The CDR3 runs to 18 residues. Germline loops: CDR1 LGHNA, CDR2 YNFKEQ. CDR3 in amino acids: CASSQDPSSVAGANVLTF. In DNA form, the CDR3 reads TGTGCCAGCAGCCAAGACCCCTCCTCCGTGGCTGGGGCCAACGTCCTGACTTTC.

J is TRBJ2-7 and V is TRBV27; D uncertain. Per germline, CDR1 MNHEY and CDR2 SMNVEV (reference sequence). V was clipped by 3 bases and J by 4 bases, with 16 bases between them. The CDR3 has 15 residues. This CDR3 reads CASSFRSKVNYEQYF. In DNA form, the CDR3 reads TGTGCCAGCAGTTTCAGGTCGAAGGTGAATTACGAGCAGTACTTC.

This clonotype was counted a few times. V gene TRBV27 combines with J gene TRBJ1-3; no firm D call. The germline CDR1 and CDR2 sequences are MNHEY and SMNVEV (reference sequence). V gave up 5 bases and J gave up 2 bases, with 7 bases separating them. This CDR3 comprises 13 residues. The CDR3 protein is CASSVFPGNTIYF. The CDR3 DNA is TGTGCCAGCAGTGTTTTCCCTGGAAACACCATATATTTT.

This clonotype showed up just a few times. This chain uses TRBV29-1 with TRBJ2-3, with TRBD2 matching over 7 bases. The V segment lost 6 bases and the J segment 6 bases; nucleotides outside the gene matches: 12. Per the germline V gene, CDR1 is SQVTM and CDR2 is ANQGSEA. This CDR3 is 14 amino acids long. Here the CDR3 reads CSVNPGTIPDTQYF. CDR3 nucleotide sequence: TGCAGCGTCAACCCCGGGACTATCCCGGATACGCAGTATTTT.

The table lists this clonotype with a few counts. The chain couples TRBV7-9 to TRBJ2-1, with no clear D. There are 13 residues in the CDR3. The V and J ends lost 4 bases and 3 bases respectively, with 7 bases between them. Per germline, CDR1 SEHNR and CDR2 FQNEAQ (reference sequence). The DNA of the CDR3 is TGTGCCAGCAGCTCGGAGATCTACAATGAGCAGTTCTTC. Translated: CASSSEIYNEQFF.

This clonotype was detected only a few times. The rearrangement links TRBV7-9 to TRBJ2-7, with no clear D. CDR1 and CDR2 (germline): SEHNR, FQNEAQ (reference sequence). V dropped 5 bases and J dropped 4 bases, with 9 bases sitting between them. CDR3 length: 12 residues. This CDR3 is CASSKSGYEQYF. The CDR3 DNA reads TGTGCCAGCAGCAAAAGTGGGTACGAGCAGTACTTC.

DNA for the CDR3: TGTGCCAGCAGCGCACGCCGAGGCGGTCGGGAGACCCAGTACTTC. Translated, it gives CASSARRGGRETQYF. V and J are TRBV7-2 and TRBJ2-5; no firm D call. CDR1 is SGHTA and CDR2 is FQGNSA in the germline V gene. The CDR3 has 15 residues. Between the trimmed V and J ends, which lost 5 bases and 5 bases, there was a span of 18 bases.

This clonotype was observed a handful of times. The gene calls are TRBV23-1 and TRBJ1-1; 10 nucleotides line up with TRBD1. Being an ORF, TRBV23-1 has a function that is uncertain. The CDR3 length is 18 residues. V was clipped by 4 bases and J by 1 base; unmatched bases: 12. This CDR3 reads CASSPQGGTGEGNTEAFF. The CDR3 nucleotides are TGCGCCAGCAGTCCCCAAGGGGGGACAGGGGAGGGGAACACTGAAGCTTTCTTT.

Only one count was recorded for this clonotype. V and J are TRBV10-2 and TRBJ2-7; 9 bases map to TRBD1. CDR1 is WSHSY and CDR2 is SAAADI in the germline V gene. This CDR3 spans 12 amino acids. V gave up 4 bases and J gave up 11 bases; unmatched junction bases: 6. CDR3 region: CASSADRGSEYV. The DNA for the CDR3 is TGCGCCAGCAGTGCCGACAGGGGGTCGGAGTACGTC.